The 7 T cell receptor beta chains given below trace back to one sample, sequenced in a study of blood T cell repertoires in COVID-19. TCRdb's copy holds only in-frame clones and misses some; the assay was immunoSEQ multiplex PCR. The sample holds about 80,000 clones, roughly four fifths seen once. Sequences were obtained from peripheral blood. These TCRs come from a man older than 75 with acute or convalescent COVID-19.

The chain joins TRBV7-3 to TRBJ2-2, with D possibly being TRBD1 (6 bases). Germline V gene lookup returns CDR1 SGHTA and CDR2 FQGTGA. The CDR3 covers 14 residues. Trimming took 2 bases from V and 4 from J, leaving 8 bases between them. The DNA of the CDR3 is TGTGCCAGCAGCTTACAGGGGTCCACCGGGGAGCTGTTTTTT. Residues: CASSLQGSTGELFF.

The rearrangement joins TRBV3-1 (or the pseudogene TRBV3-2) to TRBJ1-4, with TRBD1 identical over 10 bases. Germline assignment: CDR1 LGHDT and CDR2 YNNKEL (reference sequence). The CDR3 runs to 19 residues. The V and J ends lost 2 bases and 7 bases, in that order; junction bases with no gene match: 16. This chain's CDR3 is CASSQNRGQGNRVREKLFF. In DNA, the CDR3 is TGTGCCAGCAGCCAAAATCGGGGACAGGGGAACCGGGTTCGTGAAAAACTGTTTTTT.

V is TRBV15 and J is TRBJ2-5; D not resolved. Germline lookup yields CDR1 LNHNV and CDR2 YYDKDF (reference sequence). CDR3 length equals 13 residues. V lost 0 bases to trimming and J lost 1 base, with 3 bases between them. This CDR3 reads CATSREAQETQYF. The CDR3 nucleotides read TGTGCCACCAGCAGAGAGGCCCAAGAGACCCAGTACTTC.

J is TRBJ2-7 and V is TRBV6-1, with 11 nucleotides matching TRBD1. The trim removed 2 bases at V and 2 bases at J, leaving 2 bases unmatched. Germline lookup yields CDR1 MNHNS and CDR2 SASEGT. The CDR3 has 15 amino acids. CDR3 sequence: CASSERTGGTYEQYF. The CDR3 bases are TGTGCCAGCAGTGAAAGGACAGGGGGCACCTACGAGCAGTACTTC.

The chain combines TRBV5-1 with TRBJ2-7; TRBD1 agrees at 7 bases. Germline V gene sequence: CDR1 SGHRS, CDR2 YFSETQ. This CDR3 comprises 14 residues. The V segment lost 3 bases and the J segment 5 bases; nucleotides outside the gene matches: 8. Here the CDR3 DNA reads TGCGCCAGCAGCTCCCAGGGACAGTCCGACGAGCAGTACTTC. It yields the protein CASSSQGQSDEQYF.

The table lists this clone with a few counts. This chain connects TRBV5-1 to TRBJ2-7, with TRBD2 matching over 12 bases. The CDR3 is made up of 17 amino acids. J was trimmed by 1 base and V by 4 bases; bases with no gene match: 9. The germline V gene encodes CDR1 SGHRS and CDR2 YFSETQ. The CDR3 protein is CASSPKGLAGLSYEQYF. CDR3 nucleotides: TGCGCCAGCAGCCCCAAGGGACTAGCGGGTCTATCCTACGAGCAGTACTTC.

The rearrangement uses TRBV19 and TRBJ1-5; no clear D. This CDR3 comprises 12 residues. V was clipped by 4 bases and J by 5 bases, with 6 bases between them. Germline assignment: CDR1 LNHDA and CDR2 SQIVND (reference sequence). CDR3 sequence reads: CASSNQYQPQHF. For the CDR3, the DNA is TGTGCCAGTAGTAATCAGTATCAGCCCCAGCATTTT.